Listed below are T cell receptor beta chains from one sample, sequenced in a study of T cell repertoires in cytomegalovirus infection. TCRdb fed the reads into MiXCR, producing one record per CDR3 protein. The table includes around 770,000 distinct CDR3 sequences, just under 30% detected once. These receptors lack a known antigen. The material was cultured CD8+ T cells from PBMCs, obtained from culture after CMV antigen stimulation. Every receptor here comes from a human donor in good health (CMV status not recorded). Some clones in this sample may be carry-over from other donors' samples. The CDR3 runs from the conserved cysteine through the conserved F or W. D genes are given only for firm matches. Size tells how often a clone was seen (once, few, many) or the class of an expanded clone, and some rows leave it out.

v_gene	d_gene	abundance	j_gene	CDR3nt	CDR3aa
TRBV10-3	NA	NA	TRBJ2-3	TGTGCCATCAGTGAGTTGGTCGGAATTAGCACAGATACGCAGTATTTT	CAISELVGISTDTQYF
TRBV5-1	TRBD1	once	TRBJ2-1	TGCGCCAGCAGCTCTCCAACCGGGACAGCCAACAATGAGCAGTTCTTC	CASSSPTGTANNEQFF
TRBV2	NA	few	TRBJ2-3	TGTGCCAGCAGTGTGCCGACCACTAGCACAGATACGCAGTATTTT	CASSVPTTSTDTQYF
TRBV20-1	TRBD1	few	TRBJ2-1	TGCAGTGCTAGAGTGGACAGGGGAGGGTACAATGAGCAGTTCTTC	CSARVDRGGYNEQFF
TRBV7-6	NA	few	TRBJ2-7	TGTGCCAGCAGCTTAGCGGGGAAGGGAATCCCCTACGAGCAGTACTTC	CASSLAGKGIPYEQYF
TRBV12-5	NA	NA	TRBJ1-1	TGTGCTAGTGGAGGCGACGAGGGGGTTCCCCGGCTTAAAGGTGAAGCTTTCTTT	CASGGDEGVPRLKGEAFF
TRBV11-2	NA	many	TRBJ2-1	TGTGCCAGCAGCTTAGGGGCTGGGCGGGGTGCCAATGAGCAGTTCTTC	CASSLGAGRGANEQFF
TRBV27	NA	few	TRBJ1-2	TGTGCCAGCAGTTTAGGGGGACAACCTAACTATGGCTACACCTTC	CASSLGGQPNYGYTF
TRBV2	NA	NA	TRBJ1-1	TGTGCCAGCAGCATGTATACAGGGTCATGGGAAGCTTTCTTT	CASSMYTGSWEAFF
TRBV7-2	NA	NA	TRBJ2-1	TGTGCCAGGGGGGTGGGGAAGCATGAGCAGTTCTTC	CARGVGKHEQFF
TRBV20-1	NA	many	TRBJ1-1	TGCAGTGCTGCAAGGACAACCGAAGCTTTCTTT	CSAARTTEAFF
TRBV12-3/TRBV12-4	NA	NA	TRBJ2-5	TGTGCCAGCAGTATAGGGAGGACCTCCTGGGAGACCCAGTACTTC	CASSIGRTSWETQYF
TRBV2	NA	NA	TRBJ1-2	TGTGCCAGCAGTGAAGTAGGTCATGGCTACACCTTC	CASSEVGHGYTF
TRBV27	TRBD1	few	TRBJ1-6	TGTGCCAGCAGTTTCCGGGGACAGGGCCTTATGGGAGCACCCCTCCACTTT	CASSFRGQGLMGAPLHF
TRBV12-3/TRBV12-4	NA	NA	TRBJ1-5	TGTGCCAGCAGACCCGGGACCGTAAACAATCAGCCCCAGCATTTT	CASRPGTVNNQPQHF
TRBV7-9	NA	NA	TRBJ1-2	TGTGCCAGCAGCTTATCCCCCAGGGTGATCGGCTACACCTTC	CASSLSPRVIGYTF
TRBV7-6	NA	many	TRBJ1-6	TGTGCCAGCAGCTTAAGACAGGACCTTAATTCACCCCTCCACTTT	CASSLRQDLNSPLHF
TRBV7-9	NA	few	TRBJ2-1	TGTGCCAGCAGCTCTCTCCAGGGTTGGAATGAGCAGTTCTTC	CASSSLQGWNEQFF
TRBV5-1	TRBD2	few	TRBJ2-1	TGCGCCAGCAGCTTGGTGACTAGCGGTACCAATGAGCAGTTCTTC	CASSLVTSGTNEQFF
TRBV4-1	TRBD1	few	TRBJ1-6	TGCGCCAGCAGCCTAATGGACAGGGCTCGATCTAATTCACCCCTCCACTTT	CASSLMDRARSNSPLHF
TRBV3-1	TRBD1	many	TRBJ1-2	TGTGCCAGCAGCCAATTGGACAGGGGCGGCTATGGCTACACCTTC	CASSQLDRGGYGYTF
TRBV27	TRBD2	NA	TRBJ2-3	TGTGCCAGCAGTTTATCACCCCCACTAGCGGGGGTGCGGGATACGCAGTATTTT	CASSLSPPLAGVRDTQYF
TRBV11-1	NA	few	TRBJ1-5	TGTGCCAGCAGCGGGGGACGCAATCAGCCCCAGCATTTT	CASSGGRNQPQHF
TRBV15	NA	NA	TRBJ1-5	TGTGCCACCAGCAGACCTCCCGACAGCGACCCCAATCAGCCCCAGCATTTT	CATSRPPDSDPNQPQHF
TRBV27	NA	NA	TRBJ1-6	TGTGCCAGCAGCTCCGACTTATTAGGCAATTCACCCCTCCACTTT	CASSSDLLGNSPLHF
TRBV28	TRBD2	NA	TRBJ2-4	TGTGCCAGCAGTCCACGGGACTATTTCGCGAGTCAGTACTTC	CASSPRDYFASQYF
TRBV12-3/TRBV12-4	NA	many	TRBJ2-2	TGTGCCAGCAGTCACACCGCCACAGGGCCCACCGGGGAGCTGTTTTTT	CASSHTATGPTGELFF
TRBV2	NA	few	TRBJ2-7	TGTGCCAGCATGAGGGACTCCTACGAGCAGTACTTC	CASMRDSYEQYF
TRBV28	TRBD1	few	TRBJ1-1	TGTGCCAGCAGGCCACAGGGGTACACTGAAGCTTTCTTT	CASRPQGYTEAFF
TRBV6-2/TRBV6-3	NA	NA	TRBJ2-4	TGTGCCAGCGGGGGGAACATTCAGTACTTC	CASGGNIQYF
TRBV19	NA	NA	TRBJ2-7	TGTGCCAGTAGTATAGGGGACGAGTCTTACGAGCAGTACTTC	CASSIGDESYEQYF
TRBV27	NA	NA	TRBJ1-3	TGTGCCAGCACGACCGGTGCGGGAAACACCATATATTTT	CASTTGAGNTIYF
TRBV6-1	NA	NA	TRBJ2-7	TGTGCCAGCAGTGAAGCTGGAATAGGTACCTACGAGCAGTACTTC	CASSEAGIGTYEQYF
TRBV7-6	NA	many	TRBJ1-2	TGTGCCAGCGGAGGGAACTATGGCTACACCTTC	CASGGNYGYTF
TRBV28	TRBD1	NA	TRBJ1-2	TGTGCCAGCAGTATCCGGGACAGGGATCCTAACTATGGCTACACCTTC	CASSIRDRDPNYGYTF
TRBV7-9	TRBD2	few	TRBJ2-5	TGTGCCAGCAGCCACAAGAGAGCTAGCGGAGAGACCCAGTACTTC	CASSHKRASGETQYF
TRBV6-1	NA	NA	TRBJ2-5	TGTGCCAGCAGTGATGGGGACGGACCTAAGGGGGAGACCCAGTACTTC	CASSDGDGPKGETQYF
TRBV7-9	TRBD1	once	TRBJ2-5	TGTGCCAGCAGCCTATTGACAGGGGTGGAGACCCAGTACTTC	CASSLLTGVETQYF
TRBV7-6	NA	NA	TRBJ2-6	TGTGCCAGCACCCCGGGTCCTCCCCATTCTGGGGCCAACGTCCTGACTTTC	CASTPGPPHSGANVLTF
TRBV12-3/TRBV12-4	NA	few	TRBJ1-5	TGTGCCAGCGGTGTGGGCGGTCAGCCCCAGCATTTT	CASGVGGQPQHF
TRBV5-5	NA	few	TRBJ1-5	TGTGCCAGCAGCCCGGACTTAGGGGGCAATCAGCCCCAGCATTTT	CASSPDLGGNQPQHF
TRBV7-9	NA	NA	TRBJ1-4	TGTGCCAGCAGCTTGCCGGCAGGACTATCAACTAATGAAAAACTGTTTTTT	CASSLPAGLSTNEKLFF
TRBV12-3/TRBV12-4	TRBD1	few	TRBJ1-2	TGTGCCAGCAGGGGGGACAGAGTGGATGGCTACACCTTC	CASRGDRVDGYTF
TRBV20-1	TRBD2	few	TRBJ2-2	TGCAGTGCCCTAGTACTAGCGGGGAGCACCGGGGAGCTGTTTTTT	CSALVLAGSTGELFF
TRBV5-1	NA	few	TRBJ1-2	TGCGCCAGCAGCTTCCGGGGGCCCTTAGGCGGCTACACCTTC	CASSFRGPLGGYTF
TRBV7-2	TRBD2	NA	TRBJ2-3	TGTGCCAGCAGCTTCACCGGGACTAGCGGGGGTGTGACAGATACGCAGTATTTT	CASSFTGTSGGVTDTQYF
TRBV28	TRBD1	few	TRBJ2-3	TGTGCCAGCAGTTTTGGGCAGGGGGCAACAGATACGCAGTATTTT	CASSFGQGATDTQYF
TRBV6-1	NA	NA	TRBJ2-1	TGTGCCAGCAGTGTGGTATCGGTTAACAATGAGCAGTTCTTC	CASSVVSVNNEQFF